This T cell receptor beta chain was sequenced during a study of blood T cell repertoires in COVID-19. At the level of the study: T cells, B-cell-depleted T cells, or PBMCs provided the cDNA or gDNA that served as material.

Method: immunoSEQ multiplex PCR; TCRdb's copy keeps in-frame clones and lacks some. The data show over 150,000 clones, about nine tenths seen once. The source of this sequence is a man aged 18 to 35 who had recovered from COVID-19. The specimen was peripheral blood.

The CDR3 spells CAISESRAGGAETQYF. In nucleotides, the CDR3 is TGTGCCATCAGTGAGTCCCGAGCGGGAGGGGCGGAGACCCAGTACTTC. J is TRBJ2-5 and V is TRBV10-3; 10 nucleotides match TRBD2. CDR3 length: 16 residues. With 0 bases clipped from V and 5 bases from J, the junction kept 6 bases outside the gene matches. Germline V CDR1 and CDR2: ENHRY, SYGVKD.